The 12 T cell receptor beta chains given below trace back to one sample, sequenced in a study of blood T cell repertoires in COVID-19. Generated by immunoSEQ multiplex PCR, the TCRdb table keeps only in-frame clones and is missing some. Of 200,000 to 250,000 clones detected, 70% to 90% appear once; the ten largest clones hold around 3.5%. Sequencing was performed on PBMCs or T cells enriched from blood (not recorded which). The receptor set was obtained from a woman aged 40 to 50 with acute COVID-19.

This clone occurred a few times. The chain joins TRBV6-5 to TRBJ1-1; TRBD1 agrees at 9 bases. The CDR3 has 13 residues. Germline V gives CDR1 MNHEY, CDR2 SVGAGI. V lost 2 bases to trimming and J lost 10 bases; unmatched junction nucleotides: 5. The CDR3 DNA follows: TGTGCCAGCAGTTACCGACCACAGGGGGCAGCTTTCTTT. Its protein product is CASSYRPQGAAFF.

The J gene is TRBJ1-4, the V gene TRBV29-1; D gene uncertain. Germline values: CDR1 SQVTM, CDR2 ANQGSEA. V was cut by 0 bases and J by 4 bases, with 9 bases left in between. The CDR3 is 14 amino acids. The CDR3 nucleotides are TGCAGCGTTGAAGAGGGAGCATATAATGAAAAACTGTTTTTT. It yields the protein CSVEEGAYNEKLFF.

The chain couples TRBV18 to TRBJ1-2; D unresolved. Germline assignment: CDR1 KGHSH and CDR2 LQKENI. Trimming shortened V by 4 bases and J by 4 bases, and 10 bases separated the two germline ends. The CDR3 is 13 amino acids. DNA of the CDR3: TGTGCCAGCTCACTGGAGGCGGCCTATGGCTACACCTTC. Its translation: CASSLEAAYGYTF.

CDR3 in DNA: TGCGCCAGCAGCTCCGCTCCACAGGGGTCCTCTGGAAACACCATATATTTT. It encodes CASSSAPQGSSGNTIYF. The genes are TRBV5-1 and TRBJ1-3, with 7 bases aligning to TRBD1. With 3 bases clipped from V and 0 bases from J, the junction kept 9 bases outside the gene matches. Per germline, CDR1 SGHRS and CDR2 YFSETQ. The CDR3 consists of 17 residues. Full variable domain (remainder filled in from reference TRBV5-1 and TRBJ1-3): KAGVTQTPRYLIKTRGQQVTLSCSPISGHRSVSWYQQTPGQGLQFLFEYFSETQRNKGNFPGRFSGRQFSNSRSEMNVSTLELGDSALYLCASSSAPQGSSGNTIYFGEGSWLTVV.

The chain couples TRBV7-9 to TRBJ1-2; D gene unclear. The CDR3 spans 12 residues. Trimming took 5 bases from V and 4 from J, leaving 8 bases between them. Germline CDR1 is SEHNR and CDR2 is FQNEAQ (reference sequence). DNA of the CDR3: TGTGCCAGCAGCCCCGAGTTCTATGGCTACACCTTC. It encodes CASSPEFYGYTF. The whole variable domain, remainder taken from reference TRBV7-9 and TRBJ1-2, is DTGVSQNPRHKITKRGQNVTFRCDPISEHNRLYWYRQTLGQGPEFLTYFQNEAQLEKSRLLSDRFSAERPKGSFSTLEIQRTEQGDSAMYLCASSPEFYGYTFGSGTRLTVV.

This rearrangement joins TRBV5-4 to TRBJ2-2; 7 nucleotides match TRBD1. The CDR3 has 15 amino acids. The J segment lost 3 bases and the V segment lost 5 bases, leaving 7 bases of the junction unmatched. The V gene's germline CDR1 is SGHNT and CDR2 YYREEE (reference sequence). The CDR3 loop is CASSHFQGDTGELFF. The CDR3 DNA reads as TGTGCCAGCAGTCATTTTCAGGGGGACACCGGGGAGCTGTTTTTT.

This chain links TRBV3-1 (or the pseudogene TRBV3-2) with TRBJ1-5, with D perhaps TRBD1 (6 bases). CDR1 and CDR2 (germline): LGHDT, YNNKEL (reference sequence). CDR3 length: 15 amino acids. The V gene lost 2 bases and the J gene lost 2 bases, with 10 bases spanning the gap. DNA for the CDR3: TGTGCCAGCAGCCAAAGTTCAGGGGGCAATCAGCCCCAGCATTTT. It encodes CASSQSSGGNQPQHF.

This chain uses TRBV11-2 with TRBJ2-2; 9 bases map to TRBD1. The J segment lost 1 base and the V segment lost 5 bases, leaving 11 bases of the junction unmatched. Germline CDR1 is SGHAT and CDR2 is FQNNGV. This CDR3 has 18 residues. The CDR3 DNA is TGTGCCAGCAGCATCCACTCAAGGGACAGGGTGAACACCGGGGAGCTGTTTTTT. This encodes CASSIHSRDRVNTGELFF.

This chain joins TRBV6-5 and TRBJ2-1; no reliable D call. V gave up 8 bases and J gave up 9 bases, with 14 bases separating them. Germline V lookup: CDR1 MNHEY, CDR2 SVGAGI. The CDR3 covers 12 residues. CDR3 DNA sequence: TGTGCCAGCGTTCTGGGCTCCGGTGAGCAGTTCTTC. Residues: CASVLGSGEQFF.

The CDR3 sequence is CATSLGGSSNQPQHF. In nucleotides, the CDR3 is TGTGCCACCAGTTTAGGCGGATCTAGCAATCAGCCCCAGCATTTT. The chain uses TRBV24-1 and TRBJ1-5; D gene unclear. The germline CDR1 and CDR2 sequences are KGHDR and SFDVKD. The V end was cut by 6 bases, the J end by 0 bases, with 11 bases between. This CDR3 has 15 amino acids.

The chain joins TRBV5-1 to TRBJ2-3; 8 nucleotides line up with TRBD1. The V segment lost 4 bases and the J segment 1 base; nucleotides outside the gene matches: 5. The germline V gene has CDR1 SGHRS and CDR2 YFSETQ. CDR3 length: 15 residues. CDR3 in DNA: TGCGCCAGCAGCGGAAAGGACAGGGGCACAGATACGCAGTATTTT. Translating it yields CASSGKDRGTDTQYF.

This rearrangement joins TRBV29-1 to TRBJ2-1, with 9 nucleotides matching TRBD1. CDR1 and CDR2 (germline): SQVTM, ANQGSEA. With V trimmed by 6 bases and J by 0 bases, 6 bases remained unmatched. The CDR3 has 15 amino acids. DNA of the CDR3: TGCAGCGTCGGACAGGGGCCTAGCTCCTACAATGAGCAGTTCTTC. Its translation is CSVGQGPSSYNEQFF.